This T cell receptor beta chain was captured in a study of shared clonotypes between healthy human individuals. The protocol was immunoSEQ multiplex PCR, while the TCRdb copy is restricted to in-frame clones and leaves out a portion. The data contain a few million clones, 90% to 95% of them singletons. As defined, naive CD8 cells were CD45RO-negative and positively selected for CCR7, with terminally differentiated effector memory CD45RA+ cells excluded. For this clone: Its cognate antigen is unknown.

V lost 4 bases and J 4 bases, leaving 11 bases between the germline ends. This CDR3 has 13 residues. CDR1 GTSNPN and CDR2 SVGIG come from the germline V gene (reference sequence). Study conclusions and caveats: Among donors, clonotype sharing was expected to be affected by sequencing depth. Non-shared clonotypes showed lower generation probabilities than clonotypes common to all four donors. The study generally estimated greater richness for naive than memory subsets.

This TCR was sampled from a man younger than 35 in good health. Some clones in this sample may be carry-over from other donors' samples. V and J are TRBV30 and TRBJ2-1; D not certain. Sequencing was carried out using naive CD8+ T cells from PBMCs. The CDR3 nucleotides read TGTGCCTGGAATACGGGTTGGTACAATGAGCAGTTCTTC. Protein product: CAWNTGWYNEQFF.